Listed below are T cell receptor beta chains from one sample, sequenced in a study of Ad26.COV2.S vaccination and SARS-CoV-2 variants. Repertoires were generated with immunoSEQ multiplex PCR, while TCRdb's copy carries only in-frame clones and drops some. The sample holds hundreds of thousands of clones, approximately 83% seen once. The material was peripheral blood, obtained in a trial of Ad26.COV2.S vaccine versus placebo. Receptor source: a person aged 18 to 65 who received the Ad26.COV2.S COVID-19 vaccine or a placebo. Each CDR3 is given with its conserved first and last residue. The order of the fields is clone size, J gene, D gene, V gene, CDR3 protein, CDR3 DNA. A D gene is named only where the DNA matches it firmly. Not every row has a clone size; where given, it reads once, few, many or a size class.

- TRBJ1-1 - TRBV7-9 CASSSVKNTEAFF TGTGCCAGCAGCTCGGTAAAGAACACTGAAGCTTTCTTT
- TRBJ1-5 - TRBV4-3 CASSQDRGSNQPQHF TGCGCCAGCAGCCAAGACAGAGGTAGCAATCAGCCCCAGCATTTT
- TRBJ1-5 - TRBV19 CASSMGEYQPQHF TGTGCCAGTAGTATGGGGGAATATCAGCCCCAGCATTTT
- TRBJ2-5 TRBD1 TRBV11-3 CASSAGQGWETQYF TGTGCCAGCAGCGCAGGACAGGGTTGGGAGACCCAGTACTTC
- TRBJ2-7 TRBD2 TRBV6-5 CASRDRGGAGEQYF TGTGCCAGCAGGGATCGCGGGGGGGCGGGAGAGCAGTACTTC
- TRBJ2-1 TRBD1 TRBV5-1 CASSLIRDRGRNEQFF TGCGCCAGCAGTCTGATCCGGGACAGGGGGAGGAATGAGCAGTTCTTC
- TRBJ2-5 - TRBV9 CASSAPGETQYF TGTGCCAGCAGCGCCCCGGGAGAGACCCAGTACTTC
- TRBJ2-5 - TRBV7-3 CASSIAVKETQYF TGTGCCAGCAGCATAGCGGTTAAAGAGACCCAGTACTTC
- TRBJ1-1 - TRBV11-2 CASSLWNEAFF TGTGCCAGCAGCTTGTGGAATGAAGCTTTCTTT
- TRBJ1-2 TRBD1 TRBV6-4 CASSDPAGGYTF TGTGCCAGCAGTGACCCGGCAGGGGGTTACACCTTC
- TRBJ2-2 TRBD2 TRBV7-8 CASSLRGLAGNTGELFF TGTGCCAGCAGCTTAAGGGGACTAGCGGGAAACACCGGGGAGCTGTTTTTT
- TRBJ1-2 - TRBV19 CASKATGVIYGYTF TGTGCCAGTAAAGCGACAGGTGTGATCTATGGCTACACCTTC
few TRBJ1-2 TRBD1 TRBV7-2 CASSLTAGQGYGYTF TGTGCCAGCAGCTTAACGGCGGGACAGGGCTATGGCTACACCTTC
- TRBJ1-6 - TRBV3-1/TRBV3-2 CASKGIDSPLHF TGTGCCAGCAAGGGTATAGATTCACCCCTCCACTTT
- TRBJ1-1 TRBD1 TRBV19 CASSTTGGQRREAFF TGTGCCAGTAGTACCACGGGGGGACAGCGTCGTGAAGCTTTCTTT
- TRBJ2-3 TRBD1 TRBV9 CASSPRTGTDTQYF TGTGCCAGCAGCCCCCGGACAGGGACAGATACGCAGTATTTT
- TRBJ2-2 TRBD2 TRBV5-8 CASSLAGHTGELFF TGTGCCAGCAGCCTAGCGGGGCACACCGGGGAGCTGTTTTTT
- TRBJ2-5 - TRBV5-4 CASSLVGFEGETQYF TGTGCCAGCAGCTTGGTGGGATTTGAGGGGGAGACCCAGTACTTC
- TRBJ2-1 - TRBV15 CATSAPRRRVTYNEQFF TGTGCCACCAGCGCTCCCCGTCGCAGGGTAACCTACAATGAGCAGTTCTTC
- TRBJ1-2 - TRBV4-1 CASSQDTDYGYTF TGCGCCAGCAGCCAAGATACCGACTATGGCTACACCTTC
- TRBJ2-7 - TRBV6-6 CASSYSRSSYEQYF TGTGCCAGCAGTTACTCTAGGAGCTCCTACGAGCAGTACTTC
- TRBJ1-1 TRBD1 TRBV10-3 CAIREQGALTEAFF TGTGCCATCAGGGAACAGGGGGCGCTTACTGAAGCTTTCTTT
- TRBJ2-7 - TRBV10-3 CAISVADGSYEQYF TGTGCCATCAGCGTAGCGGATGGTTCCTACGAGCAGTACTTC
- TRBJ1-4 TRBD1 TRBV19 CASSIRTGGEKLFF TGTGCCAGTAGTATACGGACAGGGGGTGAAAAACTGTTTTTT
- TRBJ1-6 - TRBV27 CASSLVGEDSPLHF TGTGCCAGCAGTTTGGTGGGAGAGGATTCACCCCTCCACTTT
- TRBJ2-2 - TRBV5-1 CASSPGGASTWGGELFF TGCGCCAGCAGCCCGGGTGGAGCCTCTACATGGGGCGGGGAGCTGTTTTTT
- TRBJ2-7 TRBD2 TRBV18 CASSPASGGFEGQYF TGTGCCAGCTCACCGGCTAGCGGGGGTTTTGAGGGGCAGTACTTC
- TRBJ1-2 TRBD1 TRBV11-2 CASSRQGANYGYTF TGTGCCAGCAGCAGACAGGGGGCTAACTATGGCTACACCTTC
- TRBJ1-2 - TRBV3-1/TRBV3-2 CAAGRAPGWEGGYTF TGTGCCGCTGGGAGGGCCCCAGGCTGGGAAGGTGGCTACACCTTC
- TRBJ2-3 TRBD2 TRBV6-5 CASSFLAGSTDTQYF TGTGCCAGCAGTTTTTTAGCGGGGAGCACAGATACGCAGTATTTT
- TRBJ1-6 - TRBV6-5 CASTPGPHSPLHF TGTGCCAGCACTCCCGGCCCCCATTCACCCCTCCACTTT
- TRBJ1-5 - TRBV19 CASTARGSMDQPQHF TGTGCCAGTACCGCTCGGGGGAGCATGGATCAGCCCCAGCATTTT
once TRBJ1-2 - TRBV9 CASSVAAGGKYGYTF TGTGCCAGCAGCGTAGCAGCCGGGGGGAAGTATGGCTACACCTTC
once TRBJ2-1 TRBD2 TRBV5-4 CASSSRAGEVNEQFF TGTGCCAGCAGCTCCCGAGCGGGAGAGGTCAATGAGCAGTTCTTC
- TRBJ2-1 - TRBV10-2 CASSEGSNEQFF TGCGCCAGCAGTGAGGGGAGCAATGAGCAGTTCTTC
- TRBJ2-5 - TRBV7-9 CASSPFGETQYF TGTGCCAGCAGCCCCTTTGGAGAGACCCAGTACTTC
- TRBJ1-1 - TRBV2 CASSEDIGSTEAFF TGTGCCAGCAGTGAAGATATAGGGAGTACTGAAGCTTTCTTT
- TRBJ2-3 TRBD1 TRBV7-7 CASSARRTGGTKDTQYF TGTGCCAGCAGCGCGCGCAGGACAGGGGGGACGAAAGATACGCAGTATTTT
- TRBJ2-6 - TRBV5-1 CASSLVASGSGANVLTF TGCGCCAGCAGCTTGGTTGCGTCCGGTTCCGGGGCCAACGTCCTGACTTTC
- TRBJ1-1 - TRBV13 CASSFQANTEAFF TGTGCCAGCAGCTTCCAGGCGAACACTGAAGCTTTCTTT
- TRBJ1-1 - TRBV6-5 CASSFTGGEAFF TGTGCCAGCAGTTTCACGGGTGGGGAGGCTTTCTTT
- TRBJ2-5 - TRBV4-3 CASSQDYSVGGIGTQYF TGCGCCAGCAGCCAAGATTATTCCGTGGGGGGAATCGGGACCCAGTACTTC
- TRBJ1-2 - TRBV4-2 CASSQSSEFFNYGYTF TGTGCCAGCAGCCAATCGTCGGAATTTTTTAACTATGGCTACACCTTC
- TRBJ2-3 - TRBV19 CASSIRGKTDTQYF TGTGCCAGTAGTATAAGGGGGAAGACAGATACGCAGTATTTT
- TRBJ2-6 TRBD1 TRBV5-1 CASRGTGPFSGANVLTF TGCGCCAGCAGAGGGACAGGGCCTTTCTCTGGGGCCAACGTCCTGACTTTC
- TRBJ2-1 - TRBV15 CATSSRDWRYNEQFF TGTGCCACCAGCAGCCGGGACTGGAGATACAATGAGCAGTTCTTC
many TRBJ1-1 TRBD1 TRBV18 CASSPQTGAEAFF TGTGCCAGCTCACCACAAACAGGGGCCGAAGCTTTCTTT
once TRBJ2-2 TRBD2 TRBV5-4 CASSPLSGVSGELFF TGTGCCAGCAGCCCCCTTAGCGGGGTGAGCGGGGAGCTGTTTTTT
- TRBJ1-1 TRBD1 TRBV18 CASSRGTDTEAFF TGTGCCAGCTCCCGCGGGACAGACACTGAAGCTTTCTTT
- TRBJ2-5 - TRBV5-1 CASSDTRGQETQYF TGCGCCAGCAGCGATACCAGGGGTCAAGAGACCCAGTACTTC
- TRBJ1-2 - TRBV12-3/TRBV12-4 CASSPQAHYGYTF TGTGCCAGCAGCCCTCAGGCTCACTATGGCTACACCTTC
- TRBJ2-4 - TRBV5-4 CASSLDPQGLAKNIQYF TGTGCCAGCAGCTTGGACCCCCAGGGGTTAGCCAAAAACATTCAGTACTTC
once TRBJ1-6 - TRBV6-5 CASSYSYGGGSPLHF TGTGCCAGCAGTTACTCGTACGGGGGCGGTTCACCCCTCCACTTT
- TRBJ1-5 - TRBV15 CATSRDRVNQPQHF TGTGCCACCAGCAGAGACAGGGTCAATCAGCCCCAGCATTTT
few TRBJ2-1 - TRBV5-4 CASSLGGAASYNEQFF TGTGCCAGCAGCTTGGGTGGGGCAGCGTCCTACAATGAGCAGTTCTTC
- TRBJ2-1 - TRBV5-6 CASSLPESPSPDEQFF TGTGCCAGCAGCTTGCCAGAGTCACCCTCTCCCGATGAGCAGTTCTTC
- TRBJ1-1 - TRBV9 CASSVDRLNTEAFF TGTGCCAGCAGCGTAGACAGACTGAACACTGAAGCTTTCTTT
- TRBJ2-3 TRBD2 TRBV7-2 CASRQIAGRADTQYF TGTGCCAGCAGACAGATAGCGGGGCGGGCAGATACGCAGTATTTT
- TRBJ1-1 - TRBV11-3 CASRHRGPGNTEAFF TGTGCCAGCAGACACCGGGGTCCAGGGAACACTGAAGCTTTCTTT
- TRBJ1-4 - TRBV19 CASSTFGQTTNEKLFF TGTGCCAGTAGTACATTCGGACAGACAACTAATGAAAAACTGTTTTTT